This T cell receptor beta chain appears in the sequencing data of a study of blood T cell repertoires in COVID-19 (dated by TCRdb to the early 2020s). About the investigation overall: Samples covering the acute and convalescent phases of COVID-19 were provided by collaborators in the United States, Italy and Spain. The prospective study material was composed of cDNA or gDNA derived from T cells, B-cell-depleted T cells, or PBMCs. The dataset comprised deeply sampled blood TCRbeta repertoires from subjects exposed to, actively infected with, or recovered from COVID-19. The repertoires were released in a freely available public database intended as a resource for research on the immune response to SARS-CoV-2. The samples were drawn from two sources: the first 160 participants of the ongoing ImmuneRACE study, and 950 to 1,500 subjects contributed by 6 global collaborators. Sample metadata almost always included a de-identified subject ID, COVID-19 status, age in years and sex. HLA class I and class II types, where available, came from metadata supplied by the sample provider rather than from assay-based typing.

Collaborating institutions collected whole blood in K2EDTA tubes following their own protocols. For TCRbeta analysis, collaborators shipped samples in one of three forms: frozen whole blood, isolated PBMCs, or DNA extracted from either of those sample types. About this clone: Its target antigen remains unknown. No much larger clone exists at a distance of one base, and base qualities are not known.

The CDR3 runs 15 amino acids, cysteine and phenylalanine included. Only the CDR3 DNA is retained, 45 bases long and in frame from the first base. The germline V gene supplies CDR1 SGHRS and CDR2 YFSETQ. Cut back by 4 bases and 8 bases, the V and J ends lie 19 bases apart. Beyond this particular receptor, the publication reports: The quantity of clinical and demographic metadata differed by source and by participant and was supplied without curation.

TCRbeta CDR3 regions were amplified from genomic DNA using the immunoSEQ Assay, a bias-controlled multiplex PCR. The study's processing was this. Nucleated cell counts per sample were estimated from amplification of reference gene primers within the assay. To quantify the absolute abundance of each unique TCRbeta CDR3 rearrangement, sequence reads were collapsed and filtered. For each sample, productive Simpson clonality was calculated by taking the square root of Simpson's diversity index across productive rearrangements. Here the immuneACCESS table is served through TCRdb, limited to in-frame sequences with V and J called. Missing clones are a known gap in these copies; in checked studies unresolved V genes cover under half, and the rest lacks a known reason. That table is the source of V, J and clone size, and D and trimming were worked out from the DNA. In all, the sample holds 120,000 or so clones, and 88% of those were seen once. 1.5% of the sample lies in the top ten.

The receptor comes from a human donor in a cohort sampled during active COVID-19. The chain is encoded by TRBV5-1 joined to TRBJ2-4; no D segment can be confidently identified. Sequenced: peripheral blood. Here the CDR3 is given as CASSPLTTLADIQYF. The DNA sequence follows: TGCGCCAGCAGCCCGCTCACGACGTTGGCGGACATTCAGTACTTC.